Each of the 5 T cell receptor beta chains below was sequenced from the same sample in a study of cytomegalovirus exposure and HLA in healthy donors. Using immunoSEQ multiplex PCR, the repertoire was profiled, and TCRdb retains in-frame clones only, with some absent. The sample holds 50,000 to 70,000 clones; over 85% are singletons and the top ten take nearly 6%. Sequencing used PBMCs. These receptors came from a woman aged 18-29 years in good health and CMV-seropositive.

The CDR3: CATRRTGSSQPQHF. For the CDR3, the DNA is TGTGCCACCCGTCGGACAGGGTCGAGTCAGCCCCAGCATTTT. The chain joins TRBV7-3 to TRBJ1-5; 8 bases are a match to TRBD1. Looked up from germline, CDR1 is SGHTA and CDR2 is FQGTGA. Trimming cost V 10 bases and J 6 bases; bases outside gene matches: 11. The CDR3 is 14 amino acids.

This clone was seen once. The rearrangement links TRBV5-1 to TRBJ2-5; 11 bases line up with TRBD2. V was clipped by 2 bases and J by 5 bases; unmatched bases: 2. Germline values: CDR1 SGHRS, CDR2 YFSETQ. The CDR3 totals 14 residues. The CDR3 here is CASSFGLAGETQYF. The CDR3 DNA is TGCGCCAGCAGCTTCGGACTAGCGGGTGAGACCCAGTACTTC.

The chain has TRBV7-2 and TRBJ1-6, with 9 positions matching TRBD1. Germline CDR1 and CDR2: SGHTA and FQGNSA. J was trimmed by 9 bases and V by 4 bases; bases with no gene match: 7. The CDR3 has 15 residues. The CDR3: CASSSDRGYFSPLHF. Written as DNA, the CDR3 is TGTGCCAGCAGCTCAGACAGGGGGTATTTTTCACCCCTCCACTTT.

To note about this clone: The junction departs from germline at one end; a sequencing error may be responsible. Distinct nucleotide sequences in the sample also encode this CDR3. The chain recombines TRBV6-6 with TRBJ1-2; 7 bases align to TRBD1. In germline, CDR1 is MNHNY, CDR2 SVGAGI (reference sequence). The CDR3 spans 14 residues. CDR3 in amino acids: CASKAEGRGQATLF. CDR3 sequence (DNA): TGTGCCAGCAAGGCAGAAGGCCGCGGACAGGCGACCCTCTTC.

This sequence joins TRBV4-2 and TRBJ2-1; 9 nucleotides match TRBD2. This CDR3 has 16 residues. V was clipped by 1 base and J by 4 bases; unmatched bases: 5. Per the germline V gene, CDR1 is LGHNA and CDR2 is YNFKEQ. Here the CDR3 reads CASSQGAGGFYNEQFF. Here the CDR3 DNA reads TGTGCCAGCAGCCAAGGAGCGGGGGGCTTTTACAATGAGCAGTTCTTC.